The rows below give T cell receptor beta chains drawn from one sample of a study of molecular identifiers for immune sequencing clone quantification. TCRdb recomputed calls from the PCR reads with MiXCR, one row per CDR3 protein. The repertoire holds about half a million distinct CDR3 sequences, about 22% seen once, with around 0.86% in the top ten. Sequenced material: naive CD8+ T cells from blood, with Jurkat cell RNA spiked in. These receptors originate from a human donor in good health. Some libraries in this study had Jurkat cell RNA spiked in. Each CDR3 is given with its conserved first and last residue. D genes are given only for firm matches. Expanded clones are given a class, and other clones once, few, many or no size at all.

J,size,D,V,DNA,CDR3
TRBJ2-1,NA,NA,TRBV30,TGTGCCTGGAGTGTACACGGGAATGAGCAGTTCTTC,CAWSVHGNEQFF
TRBJ1-1,NA,NA,TRBV4-2,TGTGCCAGCAGCCTAGAAGAGGCAGCCTCCTTCCCTATGAACACTGAAGCTTTCTTT,CASSLEEAASFPMNTEAFF
TRBJ2-7,NA,NA,TRBV6-5,TGTGCCAGCAGTTCCTCGAGGGGCTACGAGCAGTACTTC,CASSSSRGYEQYF
TRBJ2-2,many,TRBD2,TRBV2,TGTGCCAGCACCCCCGGGACTACCAACACCGGGGAGCTGTTTTTT,CASTPGTTNTGELFF
TRBJ2-3,many,TRBD2,TRBV9,TGTGCCAGCAGCGTAGCGGAGAGTAGCGGGGGAAAACATCCTAGCACAGATACGCAGTATTTT,CASSVAESSGGKHPSTDTQYF
TRBJ2-7,NA,NA,TRBV12-1,TGTGCCGGACGGACTAGCGCGAGGGGTGTTAACGAGCAGTACTTC,CAGRTSARGVNEQYF
TRBJ1-5,few,NA,TRBV5-8,TGTGCCAGCAGCTTGGTAGATTATAGCAATCAGCCCCAGCATTTT,CASSLVDYSNQPQHF
TRBJ2-5,NA,NA,TRBV10-3,TGTGCCATCAGTGAGTCCAGAGTAGGGGAAGAGACCCAGTACTTC,CAISESRVGEETQYF
TRBJ1-3,few,NA,TRBV12-5,TGTGCTAGTGGACTCGACAGTTGGGGAAACACCATATATTTT,CASGLDSWGNTIYF
TRBJ1-3,many,NA,TRBV7-9,TGTGCCAGCAGCTTAACGTTGACAGCCTCTGGAAACACCATATATTTT,CASSLTLTASGNTIYF
TRBJ1-3,NA,NA,TRBV9,TGTGCCAGCAGTCAGAACTGGGGGCCCGGGAACACCATATATTTT,CASSQNWGPGNTIYF
TRBJ2-5,NA,NA,TRBV12-3/TRBV12-4,TGTGCCAGCAGCCGGCCAGGTTCTCAAGAGACCCAGTACTTC,CASSRPGSQETQYF
TRBJ2-7,once,NA,TRBV27,TGTGCCAGCAGTCCTACCCCTCTGGCAACCCACGAGCAGTACTTC,CASSPTPLATHEQYF
TRBJ1-1,NA,NA,TRBV19,TGTGCCAGTAGTATTGGGCGGCAGTTGGACACTGAAGCTTTCTTT,CASSIGRQLDTEAFF
TRBJ1-1,many,NA,TRBV4-2,TGTGCCAGCAGCCACACCAGGCGAGACAGTGAAGCTTTCTTT,CASSHTRRDSEAFF
TRBJ1-5,NA,NA,TRBV19,TGTGCCAGTAGTATTCTCAGGGGACTCAATCAGCCCCAGCATTTT,CASSILRGLNQPQHF
TRBJ2-2,NA,NA,TRBV30,TGTGCCTGGAGGGGGACTTTCACCGGGGAGCTGTTTTTT,CAWRGTFTGELFF
TRBJ2-5,many,TRBD2,TRBV5-4,TGTGCCAGCAGCTTAGGGTTTAGCGGGAGTGAGACCCAGTACTTC,CASSLGFSGSETQYF
TRBJ2-3,many,NA,TRBV4-1,TGCGCCAGCAGCCAAAGGACAGCTGACACAGATACGCAGTATTTT,CASSQRTADTDTQYF
TRBJ1-4,many,TRBD1,TRBV28,TGTGCCAGCAGTCCAGTCCCGGGACAGGGGGATAATGAAAAACTGTTTTTT,CASSPVPGQGDNEKLFF
TRBJ2-2,NA,TRBD1,TRBV24-1,TGTGCCACCAGTGAATCAGACAGGGCCGGGGAGCTGTTTTTT,CATSESDRAGELFF
TRBJ2-2,few,TRBD2,TRBV11-3,TGTGCCAGCAGCTTAGGCTCTAGCGGTCGGACCGGGGAGCTGTTTTTT,CASSLGSSGRTGELFF
TRBJ2-7,many,NA,TRBV29-1,TGCAGCGTTGAACTTGCGGGACAAGCCTACGAGCAGTACTTC,CSVELAGQAYEQYF
TRBJ2-4,few,NA,TRBV2,TGTGCCAGCAGTGAAGCGGGGGCGATAGCCAAAAACATTCAGTACTTC,CASSEAGAIAKNIQYF
TRBJ1-5,NA,NA,TRBV27,TGTGCCAACGTTCCTGCATCTCAGCATTTT,CANVPASQHF
TRBJ2-3,NA,TRBD2,TRBV9,TGTGCCAGCAGCGTAGCGCGGGACTACTTCACAGATACGCAGTATTTT,CASSVARDYFTDTQYF
TRBJ1-2,many,NA,TRBV7-2,TGTGCCAGCAGCTTAGAACTTAGCTATGGCTACACCTTC,CASSLELSYGYTF
TRBJ2-2,many,NA,TRBV7-6,TGTGCCAGCAGCTTATGGGGGCTTGAGCTGTTTTTT,CASSLWGLELFF
TRBJ2-3,NA,TRBD2,TRBV7-2,TGTGCCAGCAGCTCAGGACTAGCGGTCACAGATGCGCAGTATTTT,CASSSGLAVTDAQYF
TRBJ1-2,NA,NA,TRBV9,TGTGCCTGCAGCGTAGATGGGGGAGGGTATGGCTATACCTTC,CACSVDGGGYGYTF
TRBJ2-7,NA,NA,TRBV5-6,TGTGCCAGCAGCTTGGGGGGGTACTTGGCCGGCGACGAGCAGTACTTC,CASSLGGYLAGDEQYF
TRBJ2-3,many,NA,TRBV2,TGTGCCAGCAGTGACAGGAGCACAGATACGCAGTATTTT,CASSDRSTDTQYF
TRBJ2-3,NA,TRBD2,TRBV20-1,TGCAGTGCTAGGGGGACTAGCGGGACCAGCACAGATACGCAGTATTTT,CSARGTSGTSTDTQYF
TRBJ2-5,many,TRBD2,TRBV10-3,TGTGCCATCAGTGAACTAGCGGGGGGTGAGACCCAGTACTTC,CAISELAGGETQYF
TRBJ2-7,many,NA,TRBV20-1,TGCAGTGCTAGGGGACGAGCGTCCGAGAGAAGCTACGAGCAGTACTTC,CSARGRASERSYEQYF
TRBJ1-2,many,NA,TRBV19,TGTGCCAGTACCCCGGACAACTATGGCTACACCTTC,CASTPDNYGYTF
TRBJ2-1,few,TRBD2,TRBV7-9,TGTGCCAGCAGTCACGGACTAGCGGGGGCCCCCAGCTCCTACAATGAGCAGTTCTTC,CASSHGLAGAPSSYNEQFF
TRBJ2-1,few,NA,TRBV18,TGTGCCAGCTCACCACCCTTACTGTATGAGCAGTTCTTC,CASSPPLLYEQFF
TRBJ2-2,few,NA,TRBV12-3/TRBV12-4,TGTGCCGTTGGGAAGAACACCGGGGAGCTGTTTTTT,CAVGKNTGELFF
TRBJ2-7,many,NA,TRBV5-6,TGTGCCAGCAGCTTGATCGACGAGCAGTACTTC,CASSLIDEQYF
TRBJ2-1,NA,TRBD2,TRBV7-3,TGTGCCAGCAGCTTAACGGGCGGGAGCGCTAACAATGAGCAGTTCTTC,CASSLTGGSANNEQFF
TRBJ2-7,NA,NA,TRBV12-3/TRBV12-4,TGTGCCAGCAGTCCCAACCGGGACCGTCAGTACTTC,CASSPNRDRQYF
TRBJ1-1,many,NA,TRBV7-9,TGTGCCAGCAGCCCCGTGCTAGGGTACACTGAAGCTTTCTTT,CASSPVLGYTEAFF
TRBJ2-1,many,TRBD2,TRBV20-1,TGCAGTGCACCCTGCCCAGGACTAGCGGATATGGATGAGCAGTTCTTC,CSAPCPGLADMDEQFF
TRBJ1-5,many,NA,TRBV6-5,TGTGCCATCCACCGGTCAGCTCAGCCCCAGCATTTT,CAIHRSAQPQHF
TRBJ1-2,NA,NA,TRBV12-3/TRBV12-4,TGTGCCAGCAGTACCCCCGGGACACACTATGGCTACACCTTC,CASSTPGTHYGYTF
TRBJ1-1,NA,NA,TRBV11-2,TGTGCCAGCAGCTCCGGACAGACCCTGGAAGCTTTCTTT,CASSSGQTLEAFF
TRBJ2-7,few,NA,TRBV20-1,TGCAGTGCTAGCACCAGGGAAACCTACGAGCAGTACTTC,CSASTRETYEQYF
TRBJ2-2,few,NA,TRBV19,TGTGCCAGTAGTATAGTGGGGGCAGGGACCGGGGAGCTGTTTTTT,CASSIVGAGTGELFF
TRBJ2-1,once,TRBD1,TRBV10-1,TGCGCCAGCAGCTCCCGGGACAGGGGTTTGACTGAGCAGTTCTTC,CASSSRDRGLTEQFF
TRBJ2-7,few,NA,TRBV6-2/TRBV6-3,TGTGCCAGCAGTTATGGGTTCTACGAGCAGTACTTC,CASSYGFYEQYF
TRBJ2-1,few,NA,TRBV28,TGTGCCAGCAGTTTAGGAGTCAGAGGGACGTACAATGAGCAGTTCTTC,CASSLGVRGTYNEQFF
TRBJ2-7,few,NA,TRBV19,TGTGCCAGTAGTATGGGGCAAAACTACGAGCAGTACTTC,CASSMGQNYEQYF
TRBJ2-3,many,TRBD2,TRBV7-2,TGTGCCAGCAGCACGGGAGGAAAGCGGGACACAGATACGCAGTATTTT,CASSTGGKRDTDTQYF